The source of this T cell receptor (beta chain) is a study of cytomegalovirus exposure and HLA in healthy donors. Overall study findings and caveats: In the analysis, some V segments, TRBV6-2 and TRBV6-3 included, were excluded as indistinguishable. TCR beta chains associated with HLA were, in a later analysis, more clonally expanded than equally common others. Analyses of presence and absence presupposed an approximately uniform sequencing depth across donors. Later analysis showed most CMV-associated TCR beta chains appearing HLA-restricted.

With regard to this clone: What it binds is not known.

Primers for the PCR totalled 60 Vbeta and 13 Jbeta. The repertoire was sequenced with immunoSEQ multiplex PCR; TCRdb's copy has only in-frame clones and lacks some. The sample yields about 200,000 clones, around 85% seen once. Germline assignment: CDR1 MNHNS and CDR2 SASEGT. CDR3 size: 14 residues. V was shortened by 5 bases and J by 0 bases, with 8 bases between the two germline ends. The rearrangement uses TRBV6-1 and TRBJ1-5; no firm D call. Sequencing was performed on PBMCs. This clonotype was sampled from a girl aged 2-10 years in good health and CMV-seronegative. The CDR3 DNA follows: TGTGCCAGCAGTCAGACATATAGCAATCAGCCCCAGCATTTT. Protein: CASSQTYSNQPQHF.